The 5 T cell receptor beta chains presented below share a single source sample, sequenced in a study of T cell changes during pregnancy in multiple sclerosis (dated 2019 in TCRdb). The library relied on the immunoSEQ multiplex PCR assay. Not all clones reach the TCRdb copy of this immuneACCESS table, which keeps in-frame sequences only. Checked studies attribute under half of the gap to unresolved V genes and leave the rest unexplained. The sample data list approximately 44,000 clones, and nearly 90% of these were observed just once. Jointly, the top ten make up 0.5% to 0.65% of the sample. Sequencing used CD4+ T cells from peripheral blood mononuclear cells, obtained in the first trimester of pregnancy. The origin of the receptors is a female donor with multiple sclerosis, enrolled in a pregnancy study.

The gene calls are TRBV19 and TRBJ2-3, with 9 bases that match TRBD1. CDR3 length: 17 amino acids. The V segment lost 6 bases and the J segment 4 bases; nucleotides outside the gene matches: 14. Germline loops: CDR1 LNHDA, CDR2 SQIVND (reference sequence). Here the CDR3 DNA reads TGTGCCAGTAGACAGGGGGCAGGCCGGCCACAAGCAGATACGCAGTATTTT. Its protein is CASRQGAGRPQADTQYF. Filled out from reference TRBV19 and TRBJ2-3, the complete variable domain reads DGGITQSPKYLFRKEGQNVTLSCEQNLNHDAMYWYRQDPGQGLRLIYYSQIVNDFQKGDIAEGYSVSREKKESFPLTVTSAQKNPTAFYLCASRQGAGRPQADTQYFGPGTRLTVL.

The chain combines TRBV9 with TRBJ1-3, with no clear D. V was cut by 1 base and J by 0 bases, with 5 bases left in between. Germline loops: CDR1 SGDLS, CDR2 YYNGEE. This CDR3 region has 14 residues. Written as DNA, the CDR3 is TGTGCCAGCAGCGTAACAGACTCTGGAAACACCATATATTTT. The encoded protein is CASSVTDSGNTIYF.

The rearrangement joins TRBV25-1 to TRBJ2-3, with 10 bases fitting TRBD2. This CDR3 spans 16 amino acids. V gave up 3 bases and J gave up 4 bases; unmatched junction bases: 7. Germline CDR1 MGHDK, CDR2 SYGVNS. The chain's CDR3 is CASSEPSGRGADTQYF. CDR3 sequence (DNA): TGTGCCAGCAGTGAGCCTAGCGGGAGAGGGGCAGATACGCAGTATTTT.

V and J are TRBV7-9 and TRBJ2-4; 15 nucleotides line up with TRBD2. Unmatched junction bases numbered 5, after V lost 5 bases and J lost 6 bases. This CDR3 contains 16 residues. Germline V gene sequence: CDR1 SEHNR, CDR2 FQNEAQ (reference sequence). The CDR3 nucleotides are TGTGCCAGCAGCCTCCGGACTAGCGGGAGGGCAAACATTCAGTACTTC. It encodes CASSLRTSGRANIQYF.

The chain carries TRBV7-2 and TRBJ2-7; perhaps TRBD2 as D (5 bases). Germline values: CDR1 SGHTA, CDR2 FQGNSA. This CDR3 contains 12 residues. The germline V and J ends were trimmed by 5 bases and 5 bases, with 10 bases remaining between them. CDR3 nucleotides: TGTGCCAGCAGCCCTTCCGGGAACGAGCAGTACTTC. This translates into CASSPSGNEQYF.